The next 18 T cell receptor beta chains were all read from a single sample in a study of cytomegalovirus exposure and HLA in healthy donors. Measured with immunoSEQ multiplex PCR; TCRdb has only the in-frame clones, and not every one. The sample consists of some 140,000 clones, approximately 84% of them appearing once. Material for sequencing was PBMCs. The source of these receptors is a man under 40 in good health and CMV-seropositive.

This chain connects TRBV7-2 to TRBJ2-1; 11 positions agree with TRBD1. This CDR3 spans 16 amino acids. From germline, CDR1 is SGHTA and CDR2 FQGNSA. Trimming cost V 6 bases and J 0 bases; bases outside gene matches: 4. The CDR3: CASRQGQGDSYNEQFF. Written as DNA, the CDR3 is TGTGCCAGCAGGCAGGGACAGGGGGACTCCTACAATGAGCAGTTCTTC.

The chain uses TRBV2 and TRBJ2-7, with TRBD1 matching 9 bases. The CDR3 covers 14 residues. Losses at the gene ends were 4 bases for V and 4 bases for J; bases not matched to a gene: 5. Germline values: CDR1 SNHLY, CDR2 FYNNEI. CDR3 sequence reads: CASSGQGGMYEQYF. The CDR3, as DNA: TGTGCCAGCAGTGGACAGGGGGGTATGTACGAGCAGTACTTC.

DNA of the CDR3: TGCGCCAGCAGCCAAGGAAAGGGGTACTCCTACGAGCAGTACTTC. This sequence encodes CASSQGKGYSYEQYF. The chain has TRBV4-1 and TRBJ2-7; tentative D call: TRBD1 (5 bases). Germline V gives CDR1 MGHRA, CDR2 YSYEKL. The CDR3 runs to 15 residues. V lost 1 base to trimming and J lost 0 bases, with 10 bases between them.

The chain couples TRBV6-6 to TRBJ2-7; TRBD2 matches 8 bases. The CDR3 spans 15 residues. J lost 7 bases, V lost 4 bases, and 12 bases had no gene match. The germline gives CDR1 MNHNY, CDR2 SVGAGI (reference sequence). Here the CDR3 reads CASSLLRAGETEQYF. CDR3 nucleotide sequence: TGTGCCAGCAGTTTACTACGAGCGGGGGAAACTGAGCAGTACTTC.

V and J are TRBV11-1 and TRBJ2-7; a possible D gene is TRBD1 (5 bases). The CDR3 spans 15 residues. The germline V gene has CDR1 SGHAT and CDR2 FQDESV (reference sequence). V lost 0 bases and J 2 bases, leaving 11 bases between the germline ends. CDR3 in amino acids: CASSLALAGPYEQYF. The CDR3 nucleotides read TGTGCCAGCAGCTTAGCTTTGGCAGGGCCCTACGAGCAGTACTTC.

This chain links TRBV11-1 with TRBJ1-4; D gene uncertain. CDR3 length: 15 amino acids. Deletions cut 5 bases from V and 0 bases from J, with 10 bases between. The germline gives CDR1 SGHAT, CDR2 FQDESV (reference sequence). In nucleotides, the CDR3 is TGTGCCAGCAGCCAACAGCCCGCAACTAATGAAAAACTGTTTTTT. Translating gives CASSQQPATNEKLFF.

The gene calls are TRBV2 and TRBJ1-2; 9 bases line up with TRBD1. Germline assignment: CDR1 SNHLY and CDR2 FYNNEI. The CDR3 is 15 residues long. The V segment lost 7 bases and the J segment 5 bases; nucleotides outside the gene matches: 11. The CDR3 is CASKGGQGVWYGYTF. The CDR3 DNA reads TGTGCCAGCAAGGGGGGACAGGGAGTTTGGTATGGCTACACCTTC.

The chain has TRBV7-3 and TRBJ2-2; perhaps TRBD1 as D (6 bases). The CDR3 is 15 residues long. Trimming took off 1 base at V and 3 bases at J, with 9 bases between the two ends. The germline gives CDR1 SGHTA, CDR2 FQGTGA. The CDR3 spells CASSLRDTYTGELFF. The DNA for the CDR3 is TGTGCCAGCAGCTTAAGGGACACCTACACCGGGGAGCTGTTTTTT. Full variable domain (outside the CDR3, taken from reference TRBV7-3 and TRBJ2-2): GAGVSQTPSNKVTEKGKYVELRCDPISGHTALYWYRQSLGQGPEFLIYFQGTGAADDSGLPNDRFFAVRPEGSVSTLKIQRTERGDSAVYLCASSLRDTYTGELFFGEGSRLTVL.

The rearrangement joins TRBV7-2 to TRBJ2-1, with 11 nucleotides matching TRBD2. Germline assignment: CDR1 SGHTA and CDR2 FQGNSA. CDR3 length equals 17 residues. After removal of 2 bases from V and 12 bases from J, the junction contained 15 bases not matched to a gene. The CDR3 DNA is TGTGCCAGCAGCTTAACGATAGCGGGAGGGCCGGATGGGAGGCAGTTCTTC. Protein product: CASSLTIAGGPDGRQFF.

In nucleotides, the CDR3 is TGTGCCAGCAGCCTTACGACCGGGGCAGATACGCAGTATTTT. This codes for CASSLTTGADTQYF. The chain recombines TRBV11-3 with TRBJ2-3, with D possibly TRBD2 on 5 matching bases. The CDR3 is 14 amino acids. Germline CDR1 and CDR2: SGHNT and YENEEA. Trimming cost V 5 bases and J 4 bases, with 13 bases left between them.

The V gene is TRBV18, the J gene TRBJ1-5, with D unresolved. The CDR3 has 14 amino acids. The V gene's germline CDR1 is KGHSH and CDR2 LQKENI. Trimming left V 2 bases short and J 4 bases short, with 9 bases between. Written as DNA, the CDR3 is TGTGCCAGCTCACCAACCTCGGGAAATCAGCCCCAGCATTTT. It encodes CASSPTSGNQPQHF.

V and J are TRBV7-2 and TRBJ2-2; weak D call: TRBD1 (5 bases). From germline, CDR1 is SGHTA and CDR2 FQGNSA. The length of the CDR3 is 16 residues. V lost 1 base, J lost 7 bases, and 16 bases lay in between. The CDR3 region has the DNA TGTGCCAGCAGCTTAGTAAGGGCGCAGGGCGGCGGGGAGCTGTTTTTT. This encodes CASSLVRAQGGGELFF. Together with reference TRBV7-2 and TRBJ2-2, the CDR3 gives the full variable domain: GAGVSQSPSNKVTEKGKDVELRCDPISGHTALYWYRQSLGQGLEFLIYFQGNSAPDKSGLPSDRFSAERTGGSVSTLTIQRTQQEDSAVYLCASSLVRAQGGGELFFGEGSRLTVL.

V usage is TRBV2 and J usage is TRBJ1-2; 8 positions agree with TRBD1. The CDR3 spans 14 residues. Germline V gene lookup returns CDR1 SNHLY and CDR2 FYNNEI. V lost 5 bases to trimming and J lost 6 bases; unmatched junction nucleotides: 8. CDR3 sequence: CASSITGGADGYTF. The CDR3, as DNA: TGTGCCAGCAGTATCACAGGGGGTGCTGATGGCTACACCTTC.

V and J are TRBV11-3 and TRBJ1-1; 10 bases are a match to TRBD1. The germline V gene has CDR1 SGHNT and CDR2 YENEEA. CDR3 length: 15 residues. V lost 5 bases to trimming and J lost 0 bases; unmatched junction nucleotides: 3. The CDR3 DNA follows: TGTGCCAGCAGCCCAGGACAGGGGGTGAACACTGAAGCTTTCTTT. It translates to CASSPGQGVNTEAFF.

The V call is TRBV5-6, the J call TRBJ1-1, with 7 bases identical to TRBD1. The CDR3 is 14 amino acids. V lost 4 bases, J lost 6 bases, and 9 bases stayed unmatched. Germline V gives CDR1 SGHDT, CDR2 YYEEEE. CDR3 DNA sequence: TGTGCCAGCAGCGGGGGACAGACCTACGCTGAAGCTTTCTTT. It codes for CASSGGQTYAEAFF.

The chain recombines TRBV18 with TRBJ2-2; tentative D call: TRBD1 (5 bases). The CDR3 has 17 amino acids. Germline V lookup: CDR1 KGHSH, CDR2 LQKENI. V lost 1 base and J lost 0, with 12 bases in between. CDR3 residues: CASSPHHRKANTGELFF. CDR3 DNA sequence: TGTGCCAGCTCACCACATCACAGGAAGGCGAACACCGGGGAGCTGTTTTTT.

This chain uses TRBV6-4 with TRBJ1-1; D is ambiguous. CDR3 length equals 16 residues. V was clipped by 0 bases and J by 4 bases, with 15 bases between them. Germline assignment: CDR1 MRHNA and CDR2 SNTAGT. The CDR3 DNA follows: TGTGCCAGCAGTGACTCGGGCCGGGGAGGCGGCACTGAAGCTTTCTTT. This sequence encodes CASSDSGRGGGTEAFF.

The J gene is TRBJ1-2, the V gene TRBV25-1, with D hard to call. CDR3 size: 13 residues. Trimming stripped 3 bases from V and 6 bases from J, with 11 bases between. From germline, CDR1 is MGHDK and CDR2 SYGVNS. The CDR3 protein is CASSEGRWNGYTF. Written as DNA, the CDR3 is TGTGCCAGCAGTGAGGGCAGGTGGAATGGCTACACCTTC.